These 14 T cell receptor beta chains originate from one sample sequenced in a study of CD8 T cells in ankylosing spondylitis. MiXCR, run by TCRdb on the 5' RACE reads, gives a single entry per CDR3 protein. The sample lists about 160,000 distinct CDR3 sequences, around a tenth occurring once. The sample comprised blood, either unsorted or a sorted T cell fraction (not recorded which). Receptors were obtained from a female donor with ankylosing spondylitis or in good health (not recorded which).

This clonotype came up a few times. This chain joins TRBV21-1 and TRBJ2-5. TRBV21-1 is a pseudogene locus. This CDR3 has 8 residues. The CDR3 DNA is TGTGCCAGCATCCTTGGTTGCTTC. Protein: CASILGCF.

This clonotype was recorded many times. This chain joins TRBV20-1 and TRBJ1-1, with a possible D match to TRBD1 (5 bases). This CDR3 spans 13 amino acids. Looked up from germline, CDR1 is DFQATT and CDR2 is SNEGSKA (reference sequence). V lost 3 bases to trimming and J lost 3 bases, with 11 bases between them. CDR3 DNA: TGCAGTGCTAGGGGATGGGGGGACACTGAAGCTTTCTTT. Amino acid sequence: CSARGWGDTEAFF.

This clonotype showed up many times. The chain has TRBV4-3 and TRBJ2-1, with unresolved D. Trimming cost V 0 bases and J 15 bases, with 15 bases left between them. The germline V gene encodes CDR1 LGHNA and CDR2 YSLEER. CDR3 length: 13 amino acids. CDR3 in DNA: TGCGCCAGCAGCCAAGACCAACGAGCCCCTCGGTTCTTC. This sequence encodes CASSQDQRAPRFF.

This clonotype was recorded many times. This sequence joins TRBV27 and TRBJ2-7; 9 nucleotides align to TRBD2. The CDR3 loop spans 14 amino acids. The V and J ends lost 3 bases and 3 bases, in that order; junction bases with no gene match: 3. Germline values: CDR1 MNHEY, CDR2 SMNVEV (reference sequence). The CDR3 protein is CASSLAGGGYEQYF. In nucleotides, the CDR3 is TGTGCCAGCAGTTTGGCGGGAGGGGGCTACGAGCAGTACTTC.

Only a few counts were recorded for this clonotype. The chain carries TRBV11-3 and TRBJ2-1; D is undetermined. CDR1 and CDR2 from the germline V gene are SGHNT and YENEEA. The CDR3 consists of 13 residues. The V end lost 5 bases, the J end lost 10 bases, and 15 bases lay between the germline ends. CDR3 protein: CASSPPSGREQFF. Written as DNA, the CDR3 is TGTGCCAGCAGCCCCCCGTCGGGTCGAGAGCAGTTCTTC.

In its sample, this clonotype was seen a few times. The J gene is TRBJ2-1, the V gene TRBV20-1; 10 nucleotides agree with TRBD2. Trimming at V came to 6 bases and at J to 3 bases, leaving 8 bases not matched to a gene. Germline CDR1 is DFQATT and CDR2 is SNEGSKA (reference sequence). CDR3 length equals 15 residues. CDR3 amino acids: CSAPVAGGGYNEQFF. The CDR3 nucleotides read TGCAGTGCGCCGGTAGCGGGAGGTGGCTACAATGAGCAGTTCTTC.

The J gene is TRBJ2-1, the V gene TRBV20-1; perhaps TRBD2 as D (6 bases). The ends were cut back, 1 base at V and 2 bases at J, with 9 bases in the middle. Germline lookup yields CDR1 DFQATT and CDR2 SNEGSKA (reference sequence). This CDR3 spans 14 amino acids. The DNA of the CDR3 is TGCAGTGCTAGAGTGGGGGGACCCTACAATGAGCAGTTCTTC. Protein product: CSARVGGPYNEQFF.

The chain has TRBV30 and TRBJ2-3, with D possibly being TRBD2 (5 bases). The CDR3 length is 16 residues. The V gene's germline CDR1 is GTSNPN and CDR2 SVGIG (reference sequence). The V and J ends lost 4 bases and 4 bases respectively, with 21 bases between them. The CDR3 DNA is TGTGCCTGGACCCTACGTGTTGGGAGTATGTCAGATACGCAGTATTTT. Translating gives CAWTLRVGSMSDTQYF.

Only a few counts were recorded for this clonotype. The V call is TRBV6-5, the J call TRBJ1-5; tentatively, D is TRBD1 (6 bases). The V end was cut by 4 bases, the J end by 0 bases, with 13 bases between. The CDR3 sequence is 16 residues long. Per germline, CDR1 MNHEY and CDR2 SVGAGI. The CDR3 DNA reads as TGTGCCAGCAGTTTAGGGGGACCGTATAGCAATCAGCCCCAGCATTTT. Its protein is CASSLGGPYSNQPQHF.

The rearrangement links TRBV6-2 or TRBV6-3 to TRBJ1-1, with unresolved D. Germline CDR1 is MNHEY and CDR2 is SVGEGT. CDR3 size: 15 residues. V was cut by 4 bases and J by 4 bases, with 16 bases left in between. The CDR3 bases are TGTGCCAGCAGTTTGCTGACACCATTGAGCACTGAAGCTTTCTTT. Protein product: CASSLLTPLSTEAFF.

Many counts were recorded for this clonotype. The CDR3 DNA sequence: TGTGCCAGCAGTTTAACAGGGACCTATGGCTACACCTTC. It specifies CASSLTGTYGYTF. The V call is TRBV6-2 or TRBV6-3, the J call TRBJ1-2, with D possibly being TRBD1 (6 bases). This CDR3 has 13 residues. Between the trimmed V and J ends, which lost 4 bases and 4 bases, there was a span of 10 bases. Germline-derived CDR1 and CDR2 are MNHEY and SVGEGT.

This clonotype was picked up a small number of times. The chain links TRBV6-5 to TRBJ2-1; 8 bases map to TRBD1. Germline assignment: CDR1 MNHEY and CDR2 SVGAGI. This CDR3 comprises 16 residues. V trimming: 1 base; J trimming: 3 bases; junction bases outside the gene matches: 5. The CDR3 DNA reads TGTGCCAGCAGTTACTTGGCGGGACAGGACTACAATGAGCAGTTCTTC. Its protein is CASSYLAGQDYNEQFF.

This clonotype was seen at least ten times. V gene TRBV5-1 combines with J gene TRBJ1-5, with D perhaps TRBD1 (5 bases). The germline gives CDR1 SGHRS, CDR2 YFSETQ. Trimming shortened V by 4 bases and J by 4 bases, and 12 bases separated the two germline ends. The CDR3 is 14 amino acids. This CDR3 reads CASSAGTDNQPQHF. Written as DNA, the CDR3 is TGCGCCAGCAGCGCAGGGACGGATAATCAGCCCCAGCATTTT.

The V gene is TRBV27, the J gene TRBJ1-5, with D unresolved. Germline CDR1 reads MNHEY; CDR2 reads SMNVEV (reference sequence). V was clipped by 0 bases and J by 6 bases, with 9 bases between them. This CDR3 has 14 amino acids. The CDR3, as DNA: TGTGCCAGCAGTTTATCGACTACAAGTCAGCCCCAGCATTTT. Its translation is CASSLSTTSQPQHF.